Listed here are 8 T cell receptor beta chains from one sample, sequenced in a study of shared clonotypes between healthy human individuals (dated by TCRdb to the early 2020s). The receptor library was made with the immunoSEQ multiplex PCR assay. Drawn from immuneACCESS, this table holds only the in-frame rearrangements with V and J called that TCRdb kept. Clones are partly lost; checked studies trace under half to an unresolved V gene and leave the rest unexplained. For this sample there are 2 million to 2.5 million clones; 90% to 96% appear just once. Approximately 0.13% of the sample belongs to the ten largest clones. Input material: naive CD4+ T cells sorted from blood. Interpreted using the paper, the cell subset or site label stands for: CD45RA+ positively selected. The receptors come from a man aged 18 to 35 in good health.

The V and J genes are TRBV14 and TRBJ2-3; D is perhaps TRBD2 (6 bases). Trimming pared 4 bases from V and 3 bases from J, leaving 20 bases between. CDR1 is SGHDN, CDR2 FVKESK, per germline. CDR3 length equals 17 residues. This CDR3 is CASSRPPGLLGTDTQYF. The CDR3 region has the DNA TGTGCCAGCAGCCGGCCCCCGGGACTCCTCGGTACAGATACGCAGTATTTT.

J is TRBJ2-1 and V is TRBV28; D might be TRBD2 (5 bases). The CDR3 totals 15 residues. Germline V gene sequence: CDR1 MDHEN, CDR2 SYDVKM. Between the trimmed V and J ends, which lost 5 bases and 2 bases, there was a span of 13 bases. In DNA, the CDR3 is TGTGCCAGCAGTACTGCGAGCGGAGCCTACAATGAGCAGTTCTTC. Encoded protein: CASSTASGAYNEQFF.

The V gene is TRBV10-1, the J gene TRBJ2-5; 9 bases fit TRBD1. This CDR3 spans 13 amino acids. Germline V lookup: CDR1 WNHNN, CDR2 SYGVQD (reference sequence). V lost 6 bases, J lost 12 bases, and 11 bases stayed unmatched. CDR3 coding DNA: TGCGCCAGCAGCCGGGACAGGGCGTCCATCGAGTACTTC. It encodes CASSRDRASIEYF.

This clone was recorded only once. The chain recombines TRBV5-1 with TRBJ2-5; no clear D. Germline assignment: CDR1 SGHRS and CDR2 YFSETQ. With 5 bases removed from V and 1 base from J, the gap between germline ends came to 12 bases. The CDR3 has 14 residues. In DNA, the CDR3 is TGCGCCAGCAGTTTTGACCCGTCCCAAGAGACCCAGTACTTC. It encodes CASSFDPSQETQYF.

The chain carries TRBV4-1 and TRBJ2-7; TRBD2 matches 10 bases. The CDR3 is 16 amino acids. The V gene end was trimmed by 1 base and the J gene end by 7 bases; junction bases not matched to a gene: 10. Germline V gene sequence: CDR1 MGHRA, CDR2 YSYEKL. CDR3 loop: CASSQAGRAGGQEQYF. CDR3 sequence (DNA): TGCGCCAGCAGCCAAGCGGGGCGAGCGGGGGGGCAAGAGCAGTACTTC.

This CDR3 reads CASSLLAGNTIYF. CDR3 nucleotide sequence: TGTGCCAGCAGCTTACTCGCTGGAAACACCATATATTTT. The chain links TRBV7-9 to TRBJ1-3, with D unclear. V lost 2 bases, J lost 2 bases, and 4 bases lay in between. The CDR3 spans 13 residues. In germline, CDR1 is SEHNR, CDR2 FQNEAQ (reference sequence). The full variable domain, completed using reference TRBV7-9 and TRBJ1-3, is DTGVSQNPRHKITKRGQNVTFRCDPISEHNRLYWYRQTLGQGPEFLTYFQNEAQLEKSRLLSDRFSAERPKGSFSTLEIQRTEQGDSAMYLCASSLLAGNTIYFGEGSWLTVV.

The chain joins TRBV5-6 to TRBJ1-1; TRBD1 agrees at 7 bases. The germline gives CDR1 SGHDT, CDR2 YYEEEE. This CDR3 contains 14 residues. V dropped 3 bases and J dropped 10; count of bases not matched to a gene: 12. The CDR3 sequence: CASSSYATGKAAFF. In DNA, the CDR3 is TGTGCCAGCAGCTCCTATGCGACAGGGAAAGCAGCTTTCTTT.

This chain links TRBV7-9 with TRBJ2-7; D is unresolved. V gave up 5 bases and J gave up 6 bases, with 11 bases separating them. The CDR3 length is 12 residues. Germline values: CDR1 SEHNR, CDR2 FQNEAQ (reference sequence). DNA for the CDR3: TGTGCCAGCAGCCAAGGATTCGTCGAGCAGTACTTC. Its protein is CASSQGFVEQYF.